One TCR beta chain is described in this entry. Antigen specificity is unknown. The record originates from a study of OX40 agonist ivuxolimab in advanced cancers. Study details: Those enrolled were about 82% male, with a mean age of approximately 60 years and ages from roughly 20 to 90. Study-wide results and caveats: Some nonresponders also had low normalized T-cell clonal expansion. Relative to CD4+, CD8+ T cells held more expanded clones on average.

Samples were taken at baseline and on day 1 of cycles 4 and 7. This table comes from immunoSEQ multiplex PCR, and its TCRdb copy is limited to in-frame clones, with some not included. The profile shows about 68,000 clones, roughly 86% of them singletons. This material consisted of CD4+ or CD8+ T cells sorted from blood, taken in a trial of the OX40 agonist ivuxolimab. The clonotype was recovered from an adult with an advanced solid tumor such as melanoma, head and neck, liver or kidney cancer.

The CDR3 sequence is CASKTIAGNTIYF. CDR3 nucleotide sequence: TGTGCCAGCAAGACCATTGCTGGAAACACCATATATTTT. V is TRBV5-6 and J is TRBJ1-3; D not certain. There are 13 residues in the CDR3. Germline V lookup: CDR1 SGHDT, CDR2 YYEEEE. Trimming shortened V by 6 bases and J by 2 bases, and 9 bases separated the two germline ends.